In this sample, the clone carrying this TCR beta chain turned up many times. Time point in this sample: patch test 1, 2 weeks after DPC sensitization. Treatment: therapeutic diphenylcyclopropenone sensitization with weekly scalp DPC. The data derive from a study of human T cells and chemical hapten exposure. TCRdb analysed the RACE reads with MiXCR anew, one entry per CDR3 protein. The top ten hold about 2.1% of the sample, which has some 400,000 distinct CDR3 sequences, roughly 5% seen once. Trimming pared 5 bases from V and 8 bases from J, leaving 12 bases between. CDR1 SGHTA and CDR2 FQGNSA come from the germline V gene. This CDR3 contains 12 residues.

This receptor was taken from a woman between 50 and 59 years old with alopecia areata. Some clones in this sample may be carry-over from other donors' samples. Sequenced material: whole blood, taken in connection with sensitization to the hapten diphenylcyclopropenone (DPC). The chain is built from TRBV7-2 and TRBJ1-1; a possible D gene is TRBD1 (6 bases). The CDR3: CASSPQGHEAFF. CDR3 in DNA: TGTGCCAGCAGCCCCCAGGGGCACGAAGCTTTCTTT.